This T cell receptor (beta chain) was sequenced in a study of CD8 T cells in ankylosing spondylitis. The CDR3 is 16 residues long. Germline loops: CDR1 SGHRS, CDR2 YFSETQ. The V and J ends lost 0 bases and 0 bases respectively, with 11 bases between them. TCRdb reprocessed the 5' RACE reads with MiXCR, giving one entry per CDR3 protein. The sample contains 85,000 to 100,000 distinct CDR3 sequences, about 8.8% of which appear only once. This clonotype has a handful of counts. The clonotype originates from a male donor with ankylosing spondylitis or in good health (not recorded which). The sequenced material came from blood, either unsorted or a sorted T cell fraction (not recorded which). This chain links TRBV5-1 with TRBJ2-3, with D perhaps being TRBD1 or TRBD2 (6 bases each). CDR3 DNA sequence: TGCGCCAGCAGCTTGGTAGGGGGGCCCAGCACAGATACGCAGTATTTT. Encoded protein: CASSLVGGPSTDTQYF.